The rows below give T cell receptor beta chains drawn from one sample of a study of blood T cells in healthy people across ages. Each CDR3 protein is one row after TCRdb ran MiXCR on the 5' RACE reads. Of 650,000 to 800,000 distinct CDR3 sequences listed, 52% are singletons. The sequenced material came from blood. The origin of the receptors is a woman of 80 years or more in good health. CDR3s include the opening cysteine and the closing phenylalanine or tryptophan. Fields, in order: J gene, clone size, V gene, CDR3 length, D gene, CDR3 DNA, CDR3 protein. A D gene is named only where the DNA matches it firmly. Clone size is not always given. Where it is, it says once, few, many or a class for expanded clones.

j_gene: TRBJ2-3; abundance: .; v_gene: TRBV12-3/TRBV12-4; len: 16; d_gene: TRBD2; CDR3nt: TGTGCCAGCAGCAGACTACTAGCGGAGAGCACAGATACGCAGTATTTT; CDR3aa: CASSRLLAESTDTQYF
j_gene: TRBJ2-1; abundance: many; v_gene: TRBV7-9; len: 17; d_gene: TRBD2; CDR3nt: TGTGCCAGCAGTCTTCCGCTTCGACTAGCGGGAAGCAATGAGCAGTTCTTC; CDR3aa: CASSLPLRLAGSNEQFF
j_gene: TRBJ2-1; abundance: .; v_gene: TRBV6-5; len: 15; d_gene: TRBD2; CDR3nt: TGTGCCAGCAGTTACGCTGGCGGGAGGTCCAATGAGCAGTTCTTC; CDR3aa: CASSYAGGRSNEQFF
j_gene: TRBJ2-4; abundance: many; v_gene: TRBV27; len: 13; d_gene: TRBD2; CDR3nt: TGTGCCACGCAGACTAGCGGCAAAAACATTCAGTACTTC; CDR3aa: CATQTSGKNIQYF
j_gene: TRBJ2-3; abundance: .; v_gene: TRBV20-1; len: 14; d_gene: .; CDR3nt: TGCAGTGCTAGAGACCCCATGAGCACAGATACGCAGTATTTT; CDR3aa: CSARDPMSTDTQYF
j_gene: TRBJ2-1; abundance: .; v_gene: TRBV25-1; len: 15; d_gene: .; CDR3nt: TGTGCCAGCAGTGCCCTGGGGGCTCGGGAATATGAGCAGTTCTTC; CDR3aa: CASSALGAREYEQFF
j_gene: TRBJ1-2; abundance: .; v_gene: TRBV2; len: 14; d_gene: TRBD1; CDR3nt: TGTGCCACCCGGCCAGGGGGCGCCTTCTATGGCTACACCTTC; CDR3aa: CATRPGGAFYGYTF
j_gene: TRBJ1-4; abundance: once; v_gene: TRBV4-3; len: 17; d_gene: .; CDR3nt: TGCGCCAGCAGCCAATGGGGGGACGGCGCAACTAATGAAAAACTGTTTTTT; CDR3aa: CASSQWGDGATNEKLFF
j_gene: TRBJ2-1; abundance: few; v_gene: TRBV7-2; len: 15; d_gene: TRBD1; CDR3nt: TGTGCCAGCAGATTCACCGGGACAGTTCTCAATGAGCAGTTCTTC; CDR3aa: CASRFTGTVLNEQFF
j_gene: TRBJ1-1; abundance: .; v_gene: TRBV4-3; len: 17; d_gene: .; CDR3nt: TGCGCCAGCAGCCAAGATCAGCGCGGGGAGTTGAACACTGAAGCTTTCTTT; CDR3aa: CASSQDQRGELNTEAFF
j_gene: TRBJ2-4; abundance: .; v_gene: TRBV10-3; len: 14; d_gene: TRBD1; CDR3nt: TGTGCCATCAGTGAACGAGGGGGCCAAAACATTCAGTACTTC; CDR3aa: CAISERGGQNIQYF
j_gene: TRBJ2-1; abundance: few; v_gene: TRBV5-5; len: 17; d_gene: TRBD1; CDR3nt: TGTGCCAGCAGCTTAAAGGGGGCCGGTTCCTCAAACAATGAGCAGTTCTTC; CDR3aa: CASSLKGAGSSNNEQFF
j_gene: TRBJ1-6; abundance: .; v_gene: TRBV27; len: 13; d_gene: .; CDR3nt: TGTGCCAGCAGCCCAAACCGACCGGGGCCCCTCCACTTT; CDR3aa: CASSPNRPGPLHF
j_gene: TRBJ1-1; abundance: .; v_gene: TRBV4-3; len: 14; d_gene: .; CDR3nt: TGCGCCAGCAGCCCAAAGACAGGGAACACTGAAGCTTTCTTT; CDR3aa: CASSPKTGNTEAFF
j_gene: TRBJ2-2; abundance: .; v_gene: TRBV4-1; len: 16; d_gene: .; CDR3nt: TGCGCCAGCAGCCAAGATTCGTCGAGGGGGAAGTGGGAGCTGTTTTTT; CDR3aa: CASSQDSSRGKWELFF
j_gene: TRBJ1-2; abundance: .; v_gene: TRBV12-3/TRBV12-4; len: 15; d_gene: .; CDR3nt: TGTGCCAGCAGTTTGTACCTTACAGCTAACTATGGCTACACCTTC; CDR3aa: CASSLYLTANYGYTF
j_gene: TRBJ2-1; abundance: many; v_gene: TRBV7-9; len: 14; d_gene: TRBD2; CDR3nt: TGTGCCAGCAGCCGGACTAGTTGGACAAATGAGCAGTTCTTC; CDR3aa: CASSRTSWTNEQFF
j_gene: TRBJ2-7; abundance: .; v_gene: TRBV18; len: 17; d_gene: .; CDR3nt: TGTGCCAGCTCATCTTCTCAAGCGAGGAGGGTCTCCTACGAGCAGTACTTC; CDR3aa: CASSSSQARRVSYEQYF
j_gene: TRBJ2-1; abundance: .; v_gene: TRBV6-2/TRBV6-3; len: 15; d_gene: TRBD2; CDR3nt: TGTGCCAGCAGTTACGTGCTAGCGGGGAACAATGAGCAGTTCTTC; CDR3aa: CASSYVLAGNNEQFF
j_gene: TRBJ2-7; abundance: .; v_gene: TRBV10-3; len: 14; d_gene: .; CDR3nt: TGTGCCATCAGCCAGGACGGCCGGGGAGTGGAGCAGTACTTC; CDR3aa: CAISQDGRGVEQYF
j_gene: TRBJ2-1; abundance: .; v_gene: TRBV20-1; len: 14; d_gene: .; CDR3nt: TGCAGTGCTTTCGCAGGGAGAGGGAGGAATGAGCAGTTCTTC; CDR3aa: CSAFAGRGRNEQFF
j_gene: TRBJ2-6; abundance: many; v_gene: TRBV4-2; len: 18; d_gene: .; CDR3nt: TGTGCCAGCAGCCAAGGTCCCACCTTTGGCTCTGGGGCCAACGTCCTGACTTTC; CDR3aa: CASSQGPTFGSGANVLTF
j_gene: TRBJ2-1; abundance: .; v_gene: TRBV24-1; len: 15; d_gene: TRBD2; CDR3nt: TGTGCCACCAGTGAGGTTTCCGGGACTAGCGATGAGCAGTTCTTC; CDR3aa: CATSEVSGTSDEQFF
j_gene: TRBJ2-4; abundance: .; v_gene: TRBV5-1; len: 11; d_gene: .; CDR3nt: TGCGCCAGCAGCTTGGAAAACATTCAGTACTTC; CDR3aa: CASSLENIQYF
j_gene: TRBJ2-5; abundance: few; v_gene: TRBV12-3/TRBV12-4; len: 13; d_gene: .; CDR3nt: TGTGCCAGCACTCCCGGGCTGGGGGAGACCCAGTACTTC; CDR3aa: CASTPGLGETQYF
j_gene: TRBJ2-3; abundance: .; v_gene: TRBV5-4; len: 14; d_gene: TRBD1; CDR3nt: TGTGCCAGCAGGGACAGGGCTAGCACAGATACGCAGTATTTT; CDR3aa: CASRDRASTDTQYF
j_gene: TRBJ1-5; abundance: few; v_gene: TRBV12-3/TRBV12-4; len: 14; d_gene: .; CDR3nt: TGTGCCAGCAGTGTAGCGGAAGGCAATCAGCCCCAGCATTTT; CDR3aa: CASSVAEGNQPQHF
j_gene: TRBJ2-1; abundance: .; v_gene: TRBV5-1; len: 14; d_gene: TRBD1; CDR3nt: TGCGCCAGCAGCGGACAACAGGGGCCATATGAGCAGTTCTTC; CDR3aa: CASSGQQGPYEQFF
j_gene: TRBJ2-3; abundance: .; v_gene: TRBV12-3/TRBV12-4; len: 15; d_gene: TRBD2; CDR3nt: TGTGCCAGCAGTTTTACTAGCGGGGTCACAGATACGCAGTATTTT; CDR3aa: CASSFTSGVTDTQYF
j_gene: TRBJ2-7; abundance: few; v_gene: TRBV28; len: 13; d_gene: .; CDR3nt: TGTGCCAGCACCTTGGGGGGTATCGACGAGCAGTACTTC; CDR3aa: CASTLGGIDEQYF
j_gene: TRBJ2-4; abundance: many; v_gene: TRBV10-3; len: 16; d_gene: .; CDR3nt: TGTGCCATCAGTGACGAATCGAGTGGGTCCAAAAACATTCAGTACTTC; CDR3aa: CAISDESSGSKNIQYF
j_gene: TRBJ1-6; abundance: .; v_gene: TRBV18; len: 15; d_gene: TRBD1; CDR3nt: TGTGCCAGCTCCCGGACAGGGGCCGATAATTCACCCCTCCACTTT; CDR3aa: CASSRTGADNSPLHF
j_gene: TRBJ2-1; abundance: once; v_gene: TRBV5-1; len: 16; d_gene: .; CDR3nt: TGCGCCAGCAGCTCTGGGGGGACCCAGAACTACAATGAGCAGTTCTTC; CDR3aa: CASSSGGTQNYNEQFF
j_gene: TRBJ2-3; abundance: few; v_gene: TRBV12-3/TRBV12-4; len: 14; d_gene: .; CDR3nt: TGTGCCAGCACCGTAGGGCTAGTCCAGGATACGCAGTATTTT; CDR3aa: CASTVGLVQDTQYF
j_gene: TRBJ2-1; abundance: many; v_gene: TRBV12-3/TRBV12-4; len: 14; d_gene: TRBD2; CDR3nt: TGTGCCAGCAGACAGCGGGAAGGAATAAATGAGCAGTTCTTC; CDR3aa: CASRQREGINEQFF
j_gene: TRBJ2-6; abundance: .; v_gene: TRBV27; len: 16; d_gene: .; CDR3nt: TGTGCCAGCAGTTCCCCTACAGGCCGTGGGGCCAACGTCCTGACTTTC; CDR3aa: CASSSPTGRGANVLTF
j_gene: TRBJ1-2; abundance: .; v_gene: TRBV20-1; len: 14; d_gene: .; CDR3nt: TGCAGTGCTAGGAGATCGACAGGAGACTATGGCTACACCTTC; CDR3aa: CSARRSTGDYGYTF
j_gene: TRBJ2-3; abundance: .; v_gene: TRBV20-1; len: 14; d_gene: .; CDR3nt: TGCAGTGCTCCGACCGCTTGGTCCACAGATACGCAGTATTTT; CDR3aa: CSAPTAWSTDTQYF
j_gene: TRBJ2-7; abundance: .; v_gene: TRBV19; len: 14; d_gene: .; CDR3nt: TGTGCCAGTAGTGGCCAGACGGGTCGCTACGAGCAGTACTTC; CDR3aa: CASSGQTGRYEQYF
j_gene: TRBJ2-3; abundance: .; v_gene: TRBV20-1; len: 15; d_gene: .; CDR3nt: TGCAGTGCCATGGGGACCGAGACTAGCACAGATACGCAGTATTTT; CDR3aa: CSAMGTETSTDTQYF
j_gene: TRBJ2-7; abundance: .; v_gene: TRBV3-1; len: 15; d_gene: TRBD1; CDR3nt: TGTGCCAGCAGCCAAGGGGGACAGGTCCCAGCCGAGCAGTACTTC; CDR3aa: CASSQGGQVPAEQYF
j_gene: TRBJ2-1; abundance: .; v_gene: TRBV5-1; len: 16; d_gene: .; CDR3nt: TGCGCCAGCACCTTGGGGTTTAAGGGTGAGAACAATGAGCAGTTCTTC; CDR3aa: CASTLGFKGENNEQFF
j_gene: TRBJ2-7; abundance: .; v_gene: TRBV15; len: 15; d_gene: .; CDR3nt: TGTGCCACCAGCAGAGATTCGTACAGTACCTACGAGCAGTACTTC; CDR3aa: CATSRDSYSTYEQYF
j_gene: TRBJ2-3; abundance: many; v_gene: TRBV7-2; len: 19; d_gene: TRBD2; CDR3nt: TGTGCCAGCAGCTTCTGGAGATCCCGGGGGGGAGGATTGACAGATACGCAGTATTTT; CDR3aa: CASSFWRSRGGGLTDTQYF
j_gene: TRBJ1-5; abundance: many; v_gene: TRBV2; len: 14; d_gene: .; CDR3nt: TGTGCCAGCGTCAGGGACCGCGCCAATCAGCCCCAGCATTTT; CDR3aa: CASVRDRANQPQHF
j_gene: TRBJ1-1; abundance: .; v_gene: TRBV7-9; len: 13; d_gene: .; CDR3nt: TGTGCCAGCAGCCTTTCCATGAACACTGAAGCTTTCTTT; CDR3aa: CASSLSMNTEAFF
j_gene: TRBJ2-7; abundance: .; v_gene: TRBV4-2; len: 15; d_gene: .; CDR3nt: TGTGCCAGCAGCCAAGATCGGGACACCAACTACGAGCAGTACTTC; CDR3aa: CASSQDRDTNYEQYF
j_gene: TRBJ2-3; abundance: .; v_gene: TRBV3-1; len: 15; d_gene: .; CDR3nt: TGTGCCAGCAGCCAAGCACTAGGAGGGCACAGATACGCGTATTTT; CDR3aa: CASSQALGGHRYAYF
j_gene: TRBJ1-5; abundance: once; v_gene: TRBV5-5; len: 14; d_gene: TRBD1; CDR3nt: TGTGCCAGCAGCGTCACAGGGGCTGGTCAGCCCCAGCATTTT; CDR3aa: CASSVTGAGQPQHF
j_gene: TRBJ2-1; abundance: many; v_gene: TRBV20-1; len: 17; d_gene: TRBD2; CDR3nt: TGCAGTGCTCTCGGCCGGACTAGCGGGCACTCCTACAATGAGCAGTTCTTC; CDR3aa: CSALGRTSGHSYNEQFF
j_gene: TRBJ2-1; abundance: .; v_gene: TRBV12-3/TRBV12-4; len: 13; d_gene: .; CDR3nt: TGTGCCAGCAGTTTTGCCGGCGGGTGCCAGCAGTTCTTC; CDR3aa: CASSFAGGCQQFF
j_gene: TRBJ2-2; abundance: few; v_gene: TRBV27; len: 15; d_gene: TRBD1; CDR3nt: TGTGCCAGCAGTTTATGGGGACAGTACACCGGGGAGCTGTTTTTT; CDR3aa: CASSLWGQYTGELFF
j_gene: TRBJ1-5; abundance: .; v_gene: TRBV6-2/TRBV6-3; len: 17; d_gene: TRBD1; CDR3nt: TGTGCCAGCAGTTACGGGGGGACAGGGGGCTACAATCAGCCCCAGCATTTT; CDR3aa: CASSYGGTGGYNQPQHF
j_gene: TRBJ1-1; abundance: .; v_gene: TRBV5-1; len: 16; d_gene: TRBD1; CDR3nt: TGCGCCAGCAGCGAACAGGGGTCCCATGGGAACACTGAAGCTTTCTTT; CDR3aa: CASSEQGSHGNTEAFF